The T cell receptor beta chain described here comes from a study of metastatic and nonmetastatic thyroid tumors. Study observations and caveats: Versus benign nodules, malignant thyroid tumors reportedly had significantly higher TCR beta diversity, in blood and tumor.

All patients were untreated before thyroid surgery. A remark on this clone: Its antigen is still unknown.

TCRdb re-called the PCR reads via MiXCR. The repertoire holds approximately 7,700 clones, less than 30% seen once, with just under 30% in the top ten. The germline gives CDR1 SGHRS, CDR2 YFSETQ. With 2 bases clipped from V and 5 bases from J, the junction kept 11 bases outside the gene matches. The CDR3 contains 19 residues. The TCR was taken from a female donor with papillary thyroid cancer or a benign thyroid nodule (not recorded which). Some clones in this sample may be carry-over from other donors' samples. Sequencing was done on a sample of tumor tissue. The chain combines TRBV5-1 with TRBJ2-2; 14 bases line up with TRBD2. The CDR3 DNA follows: TGCGCCAGCAGCTTTTTGACTAGCGGGAGGGCCGTCCCTACCGGGGAGCTGTTTTTT. This sequence encodes CASSFLTSGRAVPTGELFF.